These T cell receptor beta chains were read from a single sample in a study of OX40 agonist ivuxolimab in advanced cancers. Libraries were prepared by immunoSEQ multiplex PCR; TCRdb keeps only in-frame clonotypes and omits some of them. The sample includes 70,000 to 95,000 clones, around four fifths of them seen just once. The material was CD4+ or CD8+ T cells sorted from blood, obtained in a trial of the OX40 agonist ivuxolimab. All receptors derive from an adult with an advanced solid tumor such as melanoma, head and neck, liver or kidney cancer. CDR3s include the opening cysteine and the closing phenylalanine or tryptophan. D genes are given only for firm matches.

j_call | cdr3_length | d_call | v_call | cdr3_aa | cdr3_nt
TRBJ2-3 | 15 | - | TRBV5-6 | CASSFFQSSTDTQYF | TGTGCCAGCAGCTTTTTTCAATCAAGCACAGATACGCAGTATTTT
TRBJ2-7 | 14 | - | TRBV5-6 | CASSLGQLSYEQYF | TGTGCCAGCAGCTTGGGACAGTTGTCTTACGAGCAGTACTTC
TRBJ1-2 | 14 | - | TRBV4-3 | CASSQGAPIYGYTF | TGCGCCAGCAGCCAAGGGGCCCCCATCTATGGCTACACCTTC
TRBJ2-3 | 16 | TRBD2 | TRBV4-3 | CASSQENGGAGDTQYF | TGCGCCAGCAGCCAAGAGAACGGGGGGGCCGGAGATACGCAGTATTTT
TRBJ1-6 | 17 | TRBD1 | TRBV15 | CATSRDLLTTGSSPLHF | TGTGCCACCAGCAGAGATCTGCTCACGACAGGGTCTTCACCCCTCCACTTT
TRBJ2-7 | 15 | TRBD1 | TRBV6-5 | CASTNQGRGPREQYF | TGTGCCAGCACCAACCAGGGCAGGGGGCCTCGCGAGCAGTACTTC
TRBJ1-4 | 14 | - | TRBV19 | CASRGLASSEKLFF | TGTGCCAGTAGGGGCCTGGCCAGTAGTGAAAAACTGTTTTTT
TRBJ2-7 | 16 | TRBD1 | TRBV2 | CASSTTDRANSYEQYF | TGTGCCAGCAGTACCACGGACAGGGCGAACTCCTACGAGCAGTACTTC
TRBJ2-7 | 13 | - | TRBV2 | CASSGPGGGEQYF | TGTGCCAGCAGTGGGCCGGGGGGCGGCGAGCAGTACTTC
TRBJ2-7 | 15 | TRBD1 | TRBV30 | CAWGFPNRGYYEQYF | TGTGCCTGGGGCTTCCCGAACAGGGGGTACTACGAGCAGTACTTC